This TCR beta chain was identified during a study of cytomegalovirus exposure and HLA in healthy donors. Study-level information: There were about 86 million unique TCRs (from HLA-typed donors) in an early data release. Notes on the study in general: A missense variant in DCLRE1C was later tied to TCR beta V- and J-gene trimming.

CDR3 length: 15 residues. The germline V gene encodes CDR1 SQVTM and CDR2 ANQGSEA. V lost 2 bases and J lost 8, with 18 bases in between. The PCR had 60 Vbeta and 13 Jbeta primers. Authors' data handling: As a later analysis found, there were roughly 80 million unique TCR beta chains, of which 8.5 million to 13 million were shared. Some clones are missing from TCRdb's copy, which holds only in-frame ones; the method was immunoSEQ multiplex PCR. The V and J calls and clone size were taken over from that table, and D and trimming were inferred from the DNA. The sample holds around 180,000 clones, 70% to 90% seen once. As for this clone: Its antigen is undetermined.

The sequence was collected from a woman under 30 in good health and CMV-seropositive. The sequencing sample was made of PBMCs. The chain links TRBV29-1 to TRBJ1-4, with D possibly matching TRBD1 (5 bases). The chain's CDR3 is CSVELTGDGREKLFF. The CDR3 DNA is TGCAGCGTTGAACTTACAGGCGATGGACGGGAAAAACTGTTTTTT.